This TCR beta chain was profiled in a study of blood T cell repertoires in COVID-19. Germline lookup yields CDR1 MNHEY and CDR2 SVGAGI. V was cut by 6 bases and J by 5 bases, with 19 bases left in between. The CDR3 has 15 residues. Repertoires were generated with immunoSEQ multiplex PCR, while TCRdb's copy carries only in-frame clones and drops some. The data show about 37,000 clones, 75% to 85% seen once. The clonotype originates from a woman in her seventies with acute or convalescent COVID-19. The specimen was peripheral blood. The V gene is TRBV6-5, the J gene TRBJ2-5, with D perhaps matching TRBD1 (6 bases). CDR3 sequence reads: CASRPDRTAAETQYF. CDR3 nucleotide sequence: TGTGCCAGCAGACCAGACAGGACAGCGGCGGAGACCCAGTACTTC.